The 15 T cell receptor beta chains given below trace back to one sample, sequenced in a study of cytomegalovirus exposure and HLA in healthy donors. 13 Jbeta primers and 60 Vbeta primers were used for the PCR. Sequencing used immunoSEQ multiplex PCR; TCRdb keeps in-frame clones, though not all of them. The table lists around 120,000 clones, 81% of them singletons. Sequencing was performed on PBMCs. The receptor source for this set is a woman between 25 and 40 years old in good health and CMV-seronegative.

The rearrangement uses TRBV19 and TRBJ2-2, with 9 bases that match TRBD1. Germline assignment: CDR1 LNHDA and CDR2 SQIVND (reference sequence). CDR3 length equals 15 residues. Trimming cost V 7 bases and J 7 bases; bases outside gene matches: 10. The chain's CDR3 is CASTSGTGQGGELFF. CDR3 DNA sequence: TGTGCCAGTACCTCAGGGACAGGGCAGGGCGGGGAGCTGTTTTTT. Together with reference TRBV19 and TRBJ2-2, the CDR3 gives the full variable domain: DGGITQSPKYLFRKEGQNVTLSCEQNLNHDAMYWYRQDPGQGLRLIYYSQIVNDFQKGDIAEGYSVSREKKESFPLTVTSAQKNPTAFYLCASTSGTGQGGELFFGEGSRLTVL.

The gene calls are TRBV2 and TRBJ1-6; D not resolved. V gave up 6 bases and J gave up 0 bases, with 6 bases separating them. This CDR3 is 14 amino acids long. Germline V lookup: CDR1 SNHLY, CDR2 FYNNEI. The CDR3 sequence: CASRESSYNSPLHF. In DNA form, the CDR3 reads TGTGCCAGCAGAGAGAGCTCCTATAATTCACCCCTCCACTTT.

V and J are TRBV11-2 and TRBJ2-4; 9 bases match TRBD2. Per the germline V gene, CDR1 is SGHAT and CDR2 is FQNNGV. This CDR3 region has 18 residues. The J segment lost 2 bases and the V segment lost 1 base, leaving 9 bases of the junction unmatched. Here the CDR3 reads CASSLGGTAGGSKNIQYF. The CDR3 DNA follows: TGTGCCAGCAGCTTAGGAGGTACAGCGGGAGGTTCCAAAAACATTCAGTACTTC.

The CDR3 sequence is CASSLRGGDEAFF. The CDR3 DNA is TGCGCCAGCAGCTTGCGAGGGGGGGATGAAGCTTTCTTT. The gene calls are TRBV5-1 and TRBJ1-1; tentatively, D is TRBD1 (6 bases). CDR1 is SGHRS, CDR2 YFSETQ, per germline. Trimming removed 1 base from V and 7 bases from J, with 11 bases in between. This CDR3 is built from 13 residues.

The chain couples TRBV2 to TRBJ1-2; TRBD1 matches 9 bases. V lost 3 bases and J lost 4; bases outside the gene matches: 3. The CDR3 loop spans 14 amino acids. Germline loops: CDR1 SNHLY, CDR2 FYNNEI. CDR3 amino acids: CASSDNRGLYGYTF. CDR3 sequence (DNA): TGTGCCAGCAGTGACAACAGGGGGCTCTATGGCTACACCTTC.

V gene TRBV9 combines with J gene TRBJ2-5; 9 nucleotides agree with TRBD1. V shed 2 bases and J 4 bases; nucleotides not matched to a gene: 6. CDR1 is SGDLS, CDR2 YYNGEE, per germline. The CDR3 covers 15 residues. The CDR3 region is CASSVGGTGRETQYF. Here the CDR3 DNA reads TGTGCCAGCAGCGTCGGGGGGACAGGGAGAGAGACCCAGTACTTC.

The chain couples TRBV6-1 to TRBJ1-4; no firm D call. The V end was cut by 4 bases, the J end by 8 bases, with 14 bases between. This CDR3 is built from 14 residues. Per the germline V gene, CDR1 is MNHNS and CDR2 is SASEGT. CDR3 sequence (DNA): TGTGCCAGCAGTGTAGGCCCCCGAGGGGAAAAACTGTTTTTT. It yields the protein CASSVGPRGEKLFF.

In this sample, this clone turned up once. The chain uses TRBV5-1 and TRBJ1-3; 7 bases are shared with TRBD1. CDR3 length: 15 amino acids. V lost 0 bases and J lost 3; bases outside the gene matches: 3. Germline V gives CDR1 SGHRS, CDR2 YFSETQ. The CDR3 bases are TGCGCCAGCAGCTTGGGAACAGGGGATGGAAACACCATATATTTT. Protein product: CASSLGTGDGNTIYF. The complete variable domain, with remaining parts taken from reference TRBV5-1 and TRBJ1-3, reads KAGVTQTPRYLIKTRGQQVTLSCSPISGHRSVSWYQQTPGQGLQFLFEYFSETQRNKGNFPGRFSGRQFSNSRSEMNVSTLELGDSALYLCASSLGTGDGNTIYFGEGSWLTVV.

The chain links TRBV28 to TRBJ2-2, with TRBD2 as a possible D gene (5 bases). V was trimmed by 11 bases and J by 6 bases, leaving 28 bases between them. The germline gives CDR1 MDHEN, CDR2 SYDVKM. The CDR3 is 17 residues long. The CDR3 DNA follows: TGTGCCCACGGGATGGGCAGCCTCAAACCTTTGCCCGGGGAGCTGTTTTTT. Its translation: CAHGMGSLKPLPGELFF.

This clone was seen a few times. The rearrangement links TRBV5-6 to TRBJ2-7; TRBD1 might be the D (6 bases). This CDR3 contains 15 residues. Trimming shortened V by 3 bases and J by 0 bases, and 13 bases separated the two germline ends. Germline loops: CDR1 SGHDT, CDR2 YYEEEE. CDR3 in amino acids: CASSWKRGSSYEQYF. CDR3 bases: TGTGCCAGCAGCTGGAAGAGGGGGAGCTCCTACGAGCAGTACTTC.

The V call is TRBV28, the J call TRBJ2-7; 11 nucleotides agree with TRBD2. CDR1 MDHEN and CDR2 SYDVKM come from the germline V gene. The length of the CDR3 is 20 residues. V was clipped by 2 bases and J by 1 base; unmatched bases: 16. CDR3 amino acids: CASSLPPPGATSGSSYEQYF. Written as DNA, the CDR3 is TGTGCCAGCAGTTTACCACCCCCTGGGGCTACTAGCGGGAGTTCCTACGAGCAGTACTTC.

The gene calls are TRBV11-2 and TRBJ2-1, with TRBD2 matching over 9 bases. This CDR3 is 15 amino acids long. Per the germline V gene, CDR1 is SGHAT and CDR2 is FQNNGV. Unmatched junction bases numbered 5, after V lost 2 bases and J lost 6 bases. CDR3 amino acids: CASSLKAGGPNEQFF. The CDR3 nucleotides read TGTGCCAGCAGCTTAAAAGCGGGAGGCCCCAATGAGCAGTTCTTC.

V and J are TRBV5-1 and TRBJ1-4; D is uncertain. Per the germline V gene, CDR1 is SGHRS and CDR2 is YFSETQ. The V end lost 3 bases, the J end lost 6 bases, and 15 bases lay between the germline ends. This CDR3 is built from 15 residues. The CDR3, as DNA: TGCGCCAGCAGCTCCTTCGCCCCGGGAGATGAAAAACTGTTTTTT. Amino acids: CASSSFAPGDEKLFF.

The genes are TRBV2 and TRBJ2-7; D may be TRBD2 (6 bases). Trimming took 8 bases from V and 2 from J, leaving 10 bases between them. Germline V CDR1 and CDR2: SNHLY, FYNNEI. The CDR3 covers 12 residues. CDR3 residues: CASRDFTYEQYF. DNA of the CDR3: TGTGCCAGCCGGGACTTCACCTACGAGCAGTACTTC.

This clone turned up a few times. The chain couples TRBV4-3 to TRBJ1-1; 10 positions match TRBD1. In germline, CDR1 is LGHNA, CDR2 YSLEER. The trim removed 3 bases at V and 4 bases at J, leaving 2 bases unmatched. The CDR3 has 14 amino acids. CDR3 in DNA: TGCGCCAGCAGCCAGGGACAGGGGCTCACTGAAGCTTTCTTT. This codes for CASSQGQGLTEAFF.